This T cell receptor beta chain was recorded in a study of sequential checkpoint blockade in melanoma. Study-wide background: DNA from 91 pretreatment tumor samples underwent TCRβ immunosequencing. Under 25 patients had matched tumor biopsies before treatment and at week 13 after nivolumab or ipilimumab alone.

Germline assignment: CDR1 SGHNT and CDR2 YENEEA. Trimming removed 5 bases from V and 0 bases from J; junction bases left unmatched: 4. This CDR3 spans 15 amino acids. Clones were sequenced by immunoSEQ multiplex PCR, and TCRdb holds only the in-frame ones, with some missing. The sample lists some 3,500 clones, around 16% occurring once. At least ten counts were recorded for this clone. Treatment: randomized to nivolumab then ipilimumab (arm A) or the reverse (arm B). The chain uses TRBV11-3 and TRBJ2-7, with 10 bases lining up with TRBD1. The receptor was isolated from a human donor with melanoma. The material sequenced was tumor tissue (inferred from file names), taken from a patient given nivolumab and ipilimumab in sequence. CDR3 DNA: TGTGCCAGCAGCGAGGGACAGGGGCCCTCCTACGAGCAGTACTTC. Protein sequence: CASSEGQGPSYEQYF.